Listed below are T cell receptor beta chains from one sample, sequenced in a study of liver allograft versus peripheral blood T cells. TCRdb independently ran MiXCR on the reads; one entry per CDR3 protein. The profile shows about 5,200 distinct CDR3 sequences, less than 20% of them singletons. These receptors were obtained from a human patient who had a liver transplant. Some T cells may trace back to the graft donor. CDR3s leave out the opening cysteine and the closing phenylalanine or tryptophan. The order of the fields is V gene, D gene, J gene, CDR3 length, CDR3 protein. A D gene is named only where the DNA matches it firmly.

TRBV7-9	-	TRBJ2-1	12	ASSLGPSVVEQF
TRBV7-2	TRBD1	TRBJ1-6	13	ASSLVTGENSPLH
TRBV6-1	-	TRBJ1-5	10	ASSEGNQPQH
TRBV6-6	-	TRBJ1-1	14	ASSYSFRGRDTEAF
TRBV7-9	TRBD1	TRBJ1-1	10	ASDRENTEAF
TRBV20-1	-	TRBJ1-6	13	SARGSGSYNSPLH
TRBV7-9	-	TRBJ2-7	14	ASSLALRAPGYEQY
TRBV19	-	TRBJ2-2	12	ASKDGRDTGELF
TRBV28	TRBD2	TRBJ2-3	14	ASSFGGGTSTDTQY
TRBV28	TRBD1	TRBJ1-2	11	ASSLRDRHGYT
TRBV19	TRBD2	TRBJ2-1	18	ASSINPGLAGASSYNEQF
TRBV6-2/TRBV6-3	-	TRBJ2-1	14	ASSPLYGDFYNEQF
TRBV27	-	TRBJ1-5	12	ASSLMGSNQPQH
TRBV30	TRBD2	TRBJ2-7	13	AWAVSSGGVDEQY
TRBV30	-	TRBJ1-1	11	AWSTTYGGEAF
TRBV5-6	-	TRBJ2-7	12	ASSWGSSESEQY
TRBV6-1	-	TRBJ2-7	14	ASSEALGTSGYEQY
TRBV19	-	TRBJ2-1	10	ASSILYNEQF
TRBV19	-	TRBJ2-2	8	ATWGGELF
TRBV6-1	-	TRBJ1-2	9	ASSTGNVYT
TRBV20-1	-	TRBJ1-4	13	SANVAGQLGEKLF
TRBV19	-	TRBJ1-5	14	ASSPGEGGNNQPQH
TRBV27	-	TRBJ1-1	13	ASSTSLWRDTEAF
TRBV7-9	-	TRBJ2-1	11	ASSTTDSDEQF
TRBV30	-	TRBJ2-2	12	AWTADFNTGELF
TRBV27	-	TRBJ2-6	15	ASRIGPGTFGANVLT
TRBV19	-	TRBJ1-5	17	ASSIETVVKQGNILAQH
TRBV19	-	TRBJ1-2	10	ASSIDRNGYT
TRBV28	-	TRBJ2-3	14	ASSLSTELSTDTQY
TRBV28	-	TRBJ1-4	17	ASSLGASGNANLNEKLF
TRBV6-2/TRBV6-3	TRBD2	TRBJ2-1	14	ASRPYSGRVGNEQF
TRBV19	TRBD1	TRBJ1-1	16	ASSIASPGQGWGTEAF
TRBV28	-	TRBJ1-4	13	ASSLGTSLREKLF
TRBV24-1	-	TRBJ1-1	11	ATSDRMNTEAF
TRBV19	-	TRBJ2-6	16	ASSFERLHLSGANVLT
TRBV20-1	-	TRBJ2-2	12	SARDKVTTGELF
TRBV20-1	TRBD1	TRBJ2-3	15	SAHGTGDPRGTDTQY
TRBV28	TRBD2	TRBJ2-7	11	ASGRGVSYEQY
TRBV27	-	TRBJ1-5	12	ASSPLGLNQPQH
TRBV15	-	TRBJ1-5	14	ATSRDSTDSNRPQH
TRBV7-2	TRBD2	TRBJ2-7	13	ASSLLAGGPNEQY
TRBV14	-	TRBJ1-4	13	ASSHPGPGSEKLF
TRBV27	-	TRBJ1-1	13	ASSFTLRGGTEAF
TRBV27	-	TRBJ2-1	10	ASSIGGDEQF
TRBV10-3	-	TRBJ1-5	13	AISVAGNSNQPQH
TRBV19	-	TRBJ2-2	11	ASNMGWAVELF
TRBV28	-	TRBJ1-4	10	AECRFGEKLF
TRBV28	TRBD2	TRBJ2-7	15	ASSSSRGKRGGNEQY
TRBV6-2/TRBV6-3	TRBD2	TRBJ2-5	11	ASSTSGIETQY